The sequence of this T cell receptor (beta chain) was determined in a study of Graves' ophthalmopathy and Graves' hyperthyroidism. Study summary: There was a collection of peripheral blood at initial diagnosis, before any treatment.

This clonotype has a count of ten or more. Every ophthalmopathy donor presented moderate-to-severe activity, CAS ≥3, NOSPECS ≥4 and duration under 3 months. CDR3 regions of TCR beta were amplified from RNA transcripts. First-round RT-PCR employed HTBI primers, with a second-round multiplex PCR after it. TCRdb passed the multiplex PCR reads through MiXCR, listing each CDR3 protein once. Of 360,000 or so distinct CDR3 sequences in the sample, approximately 16% were seen once. In germline, CDR1 is MGHRA, CDR2 YSYEKL. The V gene lost 4 bases and the J gene lost 6 bases, with 9 bases spanning the gap. The CDR3 has 13 residues.

V and J are TRBV4-1 and TRBJ2-2; perhaps TRBD2 as D (5 bases). Sample: peripheral blood. The sequence derives from a woman aged 18 to 35 with Graves' ophthalmopathy. Written as DNA, the CDR3 is TGCGCCAGCAGCCTTCCAGCGGCCGGGGAGCTGTTTTTT. This translates into CASSLPAAGELFF.